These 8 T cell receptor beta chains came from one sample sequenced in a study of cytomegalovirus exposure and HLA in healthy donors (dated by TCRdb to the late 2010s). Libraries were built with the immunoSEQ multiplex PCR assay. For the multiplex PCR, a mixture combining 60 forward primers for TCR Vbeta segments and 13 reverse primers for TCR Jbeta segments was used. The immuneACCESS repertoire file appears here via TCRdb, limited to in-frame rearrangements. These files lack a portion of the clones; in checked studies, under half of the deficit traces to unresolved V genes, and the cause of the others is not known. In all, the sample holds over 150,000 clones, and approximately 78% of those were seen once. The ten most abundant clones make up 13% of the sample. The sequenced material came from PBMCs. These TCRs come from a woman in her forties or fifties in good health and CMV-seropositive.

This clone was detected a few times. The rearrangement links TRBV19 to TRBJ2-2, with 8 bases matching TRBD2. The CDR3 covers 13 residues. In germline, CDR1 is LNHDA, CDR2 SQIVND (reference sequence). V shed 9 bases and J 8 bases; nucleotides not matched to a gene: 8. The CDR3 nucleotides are TGTGCCAGCGCGGGGGGCGGTGCGGGGGAGCTGTTTTTT. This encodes CASAGGGAGELFF.

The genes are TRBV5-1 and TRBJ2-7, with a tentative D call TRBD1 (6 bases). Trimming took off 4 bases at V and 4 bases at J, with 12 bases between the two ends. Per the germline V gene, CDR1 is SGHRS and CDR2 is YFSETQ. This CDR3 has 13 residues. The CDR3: CASSPQGSYEQYF. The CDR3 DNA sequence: TGCGCCAGCAGCCCGCAGGGGAGTTACGAGCAGTACTTC.

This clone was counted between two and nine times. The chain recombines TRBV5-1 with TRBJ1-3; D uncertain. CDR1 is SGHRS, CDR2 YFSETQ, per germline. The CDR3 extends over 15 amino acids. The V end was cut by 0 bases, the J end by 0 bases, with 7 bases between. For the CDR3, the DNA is TGCGCCAGCAGCTTGGGTCCCAACTCTGGAAACACCATATATTTT. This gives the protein CASSLGPNSGNTIYF.

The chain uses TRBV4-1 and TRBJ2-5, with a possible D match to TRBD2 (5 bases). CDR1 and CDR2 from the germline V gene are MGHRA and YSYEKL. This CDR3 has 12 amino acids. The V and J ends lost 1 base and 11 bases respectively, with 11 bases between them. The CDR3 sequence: CASSQGPGEQYF. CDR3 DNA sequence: TGCGCCAGCAGCCAAGGCCCCGGGGAGCAGTACTTC.

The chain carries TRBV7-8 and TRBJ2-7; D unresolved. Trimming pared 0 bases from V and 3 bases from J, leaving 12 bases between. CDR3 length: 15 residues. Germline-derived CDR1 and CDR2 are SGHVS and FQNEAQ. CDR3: CASSLAGKEFYEQYF. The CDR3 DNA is TGTGCCAGCAGCTTAGCAGGAAAGGAGTTCTACGAGCAGTACTTC.

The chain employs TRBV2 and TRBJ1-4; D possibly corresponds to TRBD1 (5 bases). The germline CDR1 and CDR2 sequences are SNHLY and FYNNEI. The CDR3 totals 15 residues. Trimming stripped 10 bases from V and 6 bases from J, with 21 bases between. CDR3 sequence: CATAYTGEKYEKLFF. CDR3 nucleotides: TGTGCCACAGCATATACGGGGGAAAAGTATGAAAAACTGTTTTTT.

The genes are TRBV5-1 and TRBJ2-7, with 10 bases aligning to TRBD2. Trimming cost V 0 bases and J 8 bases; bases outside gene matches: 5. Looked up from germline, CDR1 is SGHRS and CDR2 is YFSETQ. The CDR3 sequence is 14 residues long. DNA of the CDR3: TGCGCCAGCAGCTTGGGGGCTAGCGGGGGTAAGCAGTACTTC. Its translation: CASSLGASGGKQYF.

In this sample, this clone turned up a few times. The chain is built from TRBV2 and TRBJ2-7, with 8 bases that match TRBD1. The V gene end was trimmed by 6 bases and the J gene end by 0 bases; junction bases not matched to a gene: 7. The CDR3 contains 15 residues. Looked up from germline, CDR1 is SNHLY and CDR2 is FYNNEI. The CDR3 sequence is CASRDDRGDSYEQYF. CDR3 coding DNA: TGTGCCAGCAGAGACGACAGGGGCGACTCCTACGAGCAGTACTTC.